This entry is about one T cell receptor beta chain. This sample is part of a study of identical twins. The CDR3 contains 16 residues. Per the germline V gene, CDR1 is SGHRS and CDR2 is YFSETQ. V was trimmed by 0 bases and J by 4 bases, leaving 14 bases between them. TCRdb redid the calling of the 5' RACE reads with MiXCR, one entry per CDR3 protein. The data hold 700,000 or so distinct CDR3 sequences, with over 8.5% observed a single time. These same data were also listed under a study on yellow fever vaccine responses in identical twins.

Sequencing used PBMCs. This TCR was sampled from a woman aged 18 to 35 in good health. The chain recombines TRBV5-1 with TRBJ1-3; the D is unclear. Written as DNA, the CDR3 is TGCGCCAGCAGCTTGGCCGGCGCGGGAGCGGGAAACACCATATATTTT. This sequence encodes CASSLAGAGAGNTIYF.